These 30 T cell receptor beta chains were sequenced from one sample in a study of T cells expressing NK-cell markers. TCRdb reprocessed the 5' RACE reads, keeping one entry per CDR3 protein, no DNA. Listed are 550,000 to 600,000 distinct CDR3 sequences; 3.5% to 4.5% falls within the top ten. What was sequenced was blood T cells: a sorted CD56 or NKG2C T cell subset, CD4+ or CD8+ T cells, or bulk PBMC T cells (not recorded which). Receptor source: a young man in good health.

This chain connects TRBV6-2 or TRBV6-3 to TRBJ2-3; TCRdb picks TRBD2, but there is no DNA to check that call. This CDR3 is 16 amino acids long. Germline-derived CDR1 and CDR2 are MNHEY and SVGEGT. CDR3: CASSYSSGALRDTQYF.

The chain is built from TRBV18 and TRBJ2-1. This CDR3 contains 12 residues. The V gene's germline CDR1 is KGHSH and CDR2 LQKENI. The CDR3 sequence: CASSPSGDEQFF. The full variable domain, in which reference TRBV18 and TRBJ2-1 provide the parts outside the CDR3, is NAGVMQNPRHLVRRRGQEARLRCSPMKGHSHVYWYRQLPEEGLKFMVYLQKENIIDESGMPKERFSAEFPKEGPSILRIQQVVRGDSAAYFCASSPSGDEQFFGPGTRLTVL.

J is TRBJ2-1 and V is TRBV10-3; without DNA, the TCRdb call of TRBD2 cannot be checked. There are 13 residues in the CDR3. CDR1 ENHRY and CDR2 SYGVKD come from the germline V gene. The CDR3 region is CAIASGDYNEQFF.

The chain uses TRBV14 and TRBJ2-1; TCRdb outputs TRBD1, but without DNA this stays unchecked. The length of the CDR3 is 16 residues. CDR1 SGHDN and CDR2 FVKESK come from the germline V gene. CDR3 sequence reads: CASSQVQGDLYNEQFF.

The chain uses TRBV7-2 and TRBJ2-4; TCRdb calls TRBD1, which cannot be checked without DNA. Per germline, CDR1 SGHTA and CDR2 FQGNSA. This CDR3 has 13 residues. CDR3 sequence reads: CASSFTGPNIQYF.

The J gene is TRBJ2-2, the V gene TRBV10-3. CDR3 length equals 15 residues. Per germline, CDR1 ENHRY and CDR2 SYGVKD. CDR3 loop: CAISDISNGAGELFF.

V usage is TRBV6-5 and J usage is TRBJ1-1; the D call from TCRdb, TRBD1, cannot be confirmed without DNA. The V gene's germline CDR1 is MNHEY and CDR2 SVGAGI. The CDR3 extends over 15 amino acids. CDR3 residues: CASKKQGATNTEAFF.

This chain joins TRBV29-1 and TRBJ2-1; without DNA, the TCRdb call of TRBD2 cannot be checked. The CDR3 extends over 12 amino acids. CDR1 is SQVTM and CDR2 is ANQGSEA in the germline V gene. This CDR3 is CSVERGRHEQFF.

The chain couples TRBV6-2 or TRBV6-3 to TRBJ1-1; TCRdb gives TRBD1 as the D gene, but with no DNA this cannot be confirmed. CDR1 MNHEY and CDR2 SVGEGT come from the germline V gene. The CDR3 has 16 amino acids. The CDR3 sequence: CASSRAGPGDAGEAFF.

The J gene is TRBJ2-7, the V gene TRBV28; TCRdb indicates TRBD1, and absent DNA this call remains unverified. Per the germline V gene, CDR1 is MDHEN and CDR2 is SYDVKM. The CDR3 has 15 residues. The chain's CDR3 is CASSSHRGRIYEQYF.

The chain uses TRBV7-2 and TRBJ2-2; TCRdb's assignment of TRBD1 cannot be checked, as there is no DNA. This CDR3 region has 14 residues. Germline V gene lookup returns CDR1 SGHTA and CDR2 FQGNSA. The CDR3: CASSSQGYTGELFF.

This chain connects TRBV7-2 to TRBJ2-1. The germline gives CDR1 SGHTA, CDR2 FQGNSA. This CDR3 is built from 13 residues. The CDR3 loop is CASSSYINNEQFF.

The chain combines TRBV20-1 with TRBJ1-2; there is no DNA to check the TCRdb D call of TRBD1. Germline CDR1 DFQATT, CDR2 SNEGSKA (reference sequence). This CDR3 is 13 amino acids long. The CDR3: CSARGHGLDGYTF.

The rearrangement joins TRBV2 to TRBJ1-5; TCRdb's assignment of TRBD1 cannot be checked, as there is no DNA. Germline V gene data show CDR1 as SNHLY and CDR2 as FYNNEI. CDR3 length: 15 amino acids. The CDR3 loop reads CASSADRGRSQPQHF.

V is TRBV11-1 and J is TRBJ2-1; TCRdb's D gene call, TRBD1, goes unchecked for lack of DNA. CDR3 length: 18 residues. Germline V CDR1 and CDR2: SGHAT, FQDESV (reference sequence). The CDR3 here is CASSFRATRGTSYNEQFF.

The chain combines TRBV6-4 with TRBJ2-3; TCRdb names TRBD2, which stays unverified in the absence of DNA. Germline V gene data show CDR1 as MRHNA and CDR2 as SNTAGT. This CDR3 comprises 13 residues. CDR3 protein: CASSVSGRDTQYF.

CDR3 in amino acids: CASSLGQGTSDTQYF. The chain uses TRBV7-2 and TRBJ2-3; the TCRdb D gene call, TRBD1, has no DNA to confirm it. Germline CDR1 and CDR2: SGHTA and FQGNSA. This CDR3 has 15 residues.

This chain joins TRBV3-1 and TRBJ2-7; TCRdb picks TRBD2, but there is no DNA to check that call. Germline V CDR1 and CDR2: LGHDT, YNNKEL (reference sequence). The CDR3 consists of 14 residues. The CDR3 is CASSPRASGRWQYF.

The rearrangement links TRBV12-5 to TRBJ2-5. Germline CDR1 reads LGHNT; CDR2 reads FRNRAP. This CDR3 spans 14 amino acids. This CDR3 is CASVPAGVGETQYF.

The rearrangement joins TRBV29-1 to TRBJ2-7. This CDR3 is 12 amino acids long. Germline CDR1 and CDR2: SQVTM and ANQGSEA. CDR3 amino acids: CSSLTDTYEQYF.

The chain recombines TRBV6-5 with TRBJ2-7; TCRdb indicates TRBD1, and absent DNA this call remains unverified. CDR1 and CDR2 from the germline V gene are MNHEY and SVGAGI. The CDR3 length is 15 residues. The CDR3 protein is CASSLTHGTWGEQYF.

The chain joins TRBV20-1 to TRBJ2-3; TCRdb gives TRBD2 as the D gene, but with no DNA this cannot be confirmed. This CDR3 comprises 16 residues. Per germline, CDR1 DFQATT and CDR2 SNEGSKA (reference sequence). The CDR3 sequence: CSAPRGSGVSTDTQYF.

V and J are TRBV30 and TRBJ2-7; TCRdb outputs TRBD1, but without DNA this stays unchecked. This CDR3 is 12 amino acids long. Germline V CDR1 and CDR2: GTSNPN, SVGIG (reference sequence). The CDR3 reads CAWSGPGYEQYF.

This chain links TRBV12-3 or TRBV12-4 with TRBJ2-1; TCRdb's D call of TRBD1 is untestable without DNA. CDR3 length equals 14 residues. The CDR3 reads CASSSQTGSSEQFF.

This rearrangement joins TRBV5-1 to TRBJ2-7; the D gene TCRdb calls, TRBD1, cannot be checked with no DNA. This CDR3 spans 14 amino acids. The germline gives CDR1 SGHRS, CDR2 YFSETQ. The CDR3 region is CASNVRTGGGEQYF.

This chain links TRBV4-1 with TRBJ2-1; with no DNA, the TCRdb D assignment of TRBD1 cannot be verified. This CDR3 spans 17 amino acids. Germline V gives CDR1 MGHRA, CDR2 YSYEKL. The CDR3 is CASSQDTGLVIYNEQFF.

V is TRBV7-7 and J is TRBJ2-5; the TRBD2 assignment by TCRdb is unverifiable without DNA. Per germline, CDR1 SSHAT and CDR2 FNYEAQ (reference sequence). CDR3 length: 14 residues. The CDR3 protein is CASSVGRGGETQYF.

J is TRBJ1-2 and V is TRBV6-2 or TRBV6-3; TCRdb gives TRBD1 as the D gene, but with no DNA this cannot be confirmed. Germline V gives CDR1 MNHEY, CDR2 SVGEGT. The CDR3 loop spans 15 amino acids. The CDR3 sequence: CASSYSAWTGDGYTF.

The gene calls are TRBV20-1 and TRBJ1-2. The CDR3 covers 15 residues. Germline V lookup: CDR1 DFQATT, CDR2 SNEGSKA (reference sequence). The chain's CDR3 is CSAREFGVGSHGYTF.

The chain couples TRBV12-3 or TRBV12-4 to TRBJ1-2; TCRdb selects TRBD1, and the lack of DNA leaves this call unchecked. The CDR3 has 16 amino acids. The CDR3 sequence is CASSLGTGVSNYGYTF.